This T cell receptor (beta chain) was sequenced for a study of vaccination effects on CD4 cells after COVID-19. Study in general: Post-vaccine draws lagged the second dose by a median of 72 days.

On this clone itself: Its antigen is not identified.

Clones were sequenced by immunoSEQ multiplex PCR, and TCRdb holds only the in-frame ones, with some missing. The sample has about 72,000 clones, around 81% seen once. Antigen-specific CD4+ T cells were first expanded with viral peptide pools by the ViraFEST assay and only then sequenced. With about ten days of culture completed, CD4+ T cells were isolated. Participants got two doses of BNT162b2 or mRNA-1273 vaccine. V was cut by 2 bases and J by 5 bases, with 17 bases left in between. CDR3 length: 16 amino acids. The germline gives CDR1 SGHTA, CDR2 FQGTGA. The receptor comes from a human donor who received a COVID-19 vaccine. This chain uses TRBV7-3 with TRBJ2-3, with D maybe TRBD2 (6 bases). Source: CD4+ T cells from PBMCs cultured with HCoV-229E spike peptides, taken after COVID-19 vaccination. The DNA for the CDR3 is TGTGCCAGCAGCTTATCGCTCGGCGGGGTTGGAGATACGCAGTATTTT. Its protein product is CASSLSLGGVGDTQYF.